A single sample is the source of the 5 T cell receptor beta chains below, sequenced in a study of T cell responses to AZD1222 COVID-19 vaccine. Sequencing was performed with immunoSEQ multiplex PCR; in TCRdb, only in-frame clones are kept and a portion is missing. The sample has some 150,000 clones; over 75% are singletons. The sample was peripheral blood, taken on day 0 of AZD1222 vaccination. The receptor source for this set is an adult in good health.

The J gene is TRBJ2-7, the V gene TRBV19, with 7 bases aligning to TRBD1. This CDR3 region has 13 residues. CDR1 is LNHDA, CDR2 SQIVND, per germline (reference sequence). V gave up 5 bases and J gave up 0 bases; unmatched junction bases: 1. The CDR3 spells CASSGQASYEQYF. The CDR3 DNA follows: TGTGCCAGTAGTGGACAGGCCTCCTACGAGCAGTACTTC.

The genes are TRBV6-2 or TRBV6-3 and TRBJ1-1; the D is unclear. Germline CDR1 reads MNHEY; CDR2 reads SVGEGT. V lost 4 bases and J 1 base, leaving 19 bases between the germline ends. The CDR3 is 17 amino acids. CDR3 residues: CASSSARDWFGNTEAFF. CDR3 coding DNA: TGTGCCAGCAGTTCCGCCAGAGATTGGTTCGGGAACACTGAAGCTTTCTTT.

V gene TRBV10-3 combines with J gene TRBJ2-2; 7 bases are shared with TRBD1. Germline V CDR1 and CDR2: ENHRY, SYGVKD. With 3 bases clipped from V and 0 bases from J, the junction kept 4 bases outside the gene matches. The CDR3 covers 16 residues. The CDR3 DNA follows: TGTGCCATCAGTGAATGGGGACAGACGAACACCGGGGAGCTGTTTTTT. This codes for CAISEWGQTNTGELFF.

V gene TRBV18 combines with J gene TRBJ2-7, with 8 positions matching TRBD2. CDR3 length equals 14 residues. CDR1 and CDR2 from the germline V gene are KGHSH and LQKENI. V was clipped by 5 bases and J by 3 bases; unmatched bases: 6. For the CDR3, the DNA is TGTGCCAGCTCAATAGCGGGACACCTCTACGAGCAGTACTTC. Protein product: CASSIAGHLYEQYF.

This chain links TRBV13 with TRBJ2-7, with TRBD2 identical over 7 bases. Germline assignment: CDR1 PRHDT and CDR2 FYEKMQ (reference sequence). J was trimmed by 3 bases and V by 0 bases; bases with no gene match: 11. The CDR3 is 17 amino acids. CDR3 in DNA: TGTGCCAGCAGCTTAGGGTCGGCGGGAGCTGAAGGCTACGAGCAGTACTTC. Amino acid sequence: CASSLGSAGAEGYEQYF.